These 9 T cell receptor beta chains were sequenced from one sample in a study of human T cells and chemical hapten exposure. One entry per CDR3 protein, called by TCRdb with MiXCR from the RACE reads. The sample carries some 94,000 distinct CDR3 sequences, roughly 12% recorded once. Sample time point: patch test 1, 2 weeks after DPC sensitization. Treatment of the sample: therapeutic diphenylcyclopropenone sensitization with weekly scalp DPC. Sequenced here: whole blood, sampled in connection with sensitization to the hapten diphenylcyclopropenone (DPC). The source of these receptors is a woman aged 40-49 years with alopecia areata. Some clones in this sample may be carry-over from other donors' samples.

The rearrangement joins TRBV29-1 to TRBJ2-7; D is perhaps TRBD2 (5 bases). This CDR3 is 12 amino acids long. V lost 4 bases and J 3 bases, leaving 10 bases between the germline ends. CDR1 and CDR2 from the germline V gene are SQVTM and ANQGSEA. CDR3 loop: CSVVSGNYEQYF. CDR3 nucleotide sequence: TGCAGCGTTGTCAGCGGTAACTACGAGCAGTACTTC.

This clonotype was counted a few times. The chain uses TRBV7-3 and TRBJ2-1; 9 positions agree with TRBD2. Per the germline V gene, CDR1 is SGHTA and CDR2 is FQGTGA. CDR3 length equals 15 residues. The V and J ends lost 2 bases and 6 bases, in that order; junction bases with no gene match: 5. CDR3 region: CASSLGLAGSNEQFF. The CDR3 DNA reads as TGTGCCAGCAGCTTAGGGCTAGCGGGGAGCAATGAGCAGTTCTTC.

This clonotype was recorded many times. The chain links TRBV20-1 to TRBJ2-7; D might be TRBD2 (6 bases). Trimming pared 3 bases from V and 3 bases from J, leaving 6 bases between. Germline V lookup: CDR1 DFQATT, CDR2 SNEGSKA (reference sequence). The CDR3 contains 11 residues. Written as DNA, the CDR3 is TGCAGTGCTAGCGGGGGCTACGAGCAGTACTTC. Amino acid sequence: CSASGGYEQYF.

This clonotype was counted only a few times. The V call is TRBV28, the J call TRBJ1-2, with TRBD1 as a possible D gene (5 bases). Germline values: CDR1 MDHEN, CDR2 SYDVKM. V was cut by 3 bases and J by 3 bases, with 17 bases left in between. The CDR3 consists of 16 residues. CDR3 DNA sequence: TGTGCCAGCAGTTTTGCCCCCGCAGGGAACGACTATGGCTACACCTTC. Protein: CASSFAPAGNDYGYTF.

J is TRBJ2-1 and V is TRBV4-2, with D possibly matching TRBD2 (5 bases). The V gene's germline CDR1 is LGHNA and CDR2 YNFKEQ. V lost 0 bases, J lost 6 bases, and 12 bases lay in between. The CDR3 has 15 residues. The CDR3 loop reads CASSQEWGVGNEQFF. CDR3 DNA: TGTGCCAGCAGCCAAGAATGGGGAGTCGGCAATGAGCAGTTCTTC.

The table lists this clonotype with a count of one. This chain joins TRBV10-3 and TRBJ2-4; no clear D gene. The CDR3 loop spans 14 amino acids. Per the germline V gene, CDR1 is ENHRY and CDR2 is SYGVKD. Trimming removed 2 bases at V and 5 bases at J, with 10 bases between. The CDR3 nucleotides read TGTGCCATCAGTGAGAACGATCGGGAAAACATTCAGTACTTC. Amino acid sequence: CAISENDRENIQYF.

The V call is TRBV7-9, the J call TRBJ1-1; TRBD1 matches 7 bases. CDR1 and CDR2 (germline): SEHNR, FQNEAQ (reference sequence). The V gene end was trimmed by 4 bases and the J gene end by 1 base; junction bases not matched to a gene: 12. The CDR3 has 17 amino acids. Here the CDR3 reads CASSSSAGTAWNTEAFF. The CDR3, as DNA: TGTGCCAGCAGCTCCTCAGCGGGGACAGCATGGAACACTGAAGCTTTCTTT.

This clonotype was counted only a few times. The rearrangement links TRBV2 to TRBJ2-7, with 7 bases that match TRBD2. The germline V gene encodes CDR1 SNHLY and CDR2 FYNNEI. The V segment lost 7 bases and the J segment 0 bases; nucleotides outside the gene matches: 9. The CDR3 contains 15 residues. The CDR3 DNA reads as TGTGCCAGCAACCCTATGCGGGACTACTCCTACGAGCAGTACTTC. This encodes CASNPMRDYSYEQYF.

This clonotype was observed at least ten times. The CDR3 reads CASSLAGGPPDTQYF. CDR3 DNA: TGTGCCAGCAGCTTAGCGGGAGGGCCACCAGATACGCAGTATTTT. The gene calls are TRBV11-2 and TRBJ2-3; TRBD2 agrees at 8 bases. V trimming: 1 base; J trimming: 4 bases; junction bases outside the gene matches: 4. Germline CDR1 and CDR2: SGHAT and FQNNGV. There are 15 residues in the CDR3.